The next 17 T cell receptor beta chains were all read from a single sample in a study of cytomegalovirus exposure and HLA in healthy donors. The PCR was carried out with 60 Vbeta primers and 13 Jbeta primers. Sequencing was performed with immunoSEQ multiplex PCR; in TCRdb, only in-frame clones are kept and a portion is missing. Among some 140,000 clones listed, about 61% were seen once. The sample was PBMCs. These TCRs come from a woman aged 35 to 49 in good health and CMV-seronegative.

The chain recombines TRBV11-2 with TRBJ1-1; 7 nucleotides agree with TRBD1. Germline V gene sequence: CDR1 SGHAT, CDR2 FQNNGV. The CDR3 has 15 residues. V gave up 5 bases and J gave up 3 bases; unmatched junction bases: 9. The CDR3 region is CASSGRDSSYTEAFF. In nucleotides, the CDR3 is TGTGCCAGCAGCGGACGGGACAGTTCGTACACTGAAGCTTTCTTT.

This clone was counted at least ten times. This sequence joins TRBV19 and TRBJ1-1; 7 bases fit TRBD1. Germline V lookup: CDR1 LNHDA, CDR2 SQIVND (reference sequence). The CDR3 totals 14 residues. With 7 bases clipped from V and 1 base from J, the junction kept 6 bases outside the gene matches. The CDR3 region has the DNA TGTGCCAGTACCCTCAGACAGGGGAACACTGAAGCTTTCTTT. Amino acids: CASTLRQGNTEAFF.

The chain uses TRBV5-1 and TRBJ2-3; 9 positions match TRBD1. There are 17 residues in the CDR3. From germline, CDR1 is SGHRS and CDR2 YFSETQ. V lost 3 bases to trimming and J lost 2 bases; unmatched junction nucleotides: 10. In nucleotides, the CDR3 is TGCGCCAGCAGCTCCTGGGACAGGGAGCGTTACACAGATACGCAGTATTTT. Protein: CASSSWDRERYTDTQYF.

The genes are TRBV5-1 and TRBJ2-5; TRBD1 aligns across 9 bases. Trimming removed 4 bases from V and 5 bases from J; junction bases left unmatched: 9. Germline assignment: CDR1 SGHRS and CDR2 YFSETQ. This CDR3 is 15 amino acids long. The chain's CDR3 is CASSPYRTGEETQYF. DNA of the CDR3: TGCGCCAGCAGCCCGTACCGGACAGGGGAGGAGACCCAGTACTTC.

This clone was found a few times. The chain combines TRBV2 with TRBJ2-3, with a possible D match to TRBD2 (5 bases). The CDR3 has 14 residues. The germline gives CDR1 SNHLY, CDR2 FYNNEI. Trimming took 2 bases from V and 0 from J, leaving 6 bases between them. The CDR3 here is CASSESGSTDTQYF. The CDR3 DNA reads TGTGCCAGCAGTGAATCGGGGAGCACAGATACGCAGTATTTT.

A few counts support this clone. This chain uses TRBV5-6 with TRBJ2-7; the D gene is possibly TRBD1 (5 bases). Germline values: CDR1 SGHDT, CDR2 YYEEEE. This CDR3 spans 14 amino acids. V was cut by 2 bases and J by 2 bases, with 11 bases left in between. DNA for the CDR3: TGTGCCAGCAGCTTCGTTGGCAGGGCCTACGAGCAGTACTTC. Encoded protein: CASSFVGRAYEQYF.

The rearrangement joins TRBV28 to TRBJ2-7, with 11 positions matching TRBD1. Germline CDR1 MDHEN, CDR2 SYDVKM. V shed 5 bases and J 5 bases; nucleotides not matched to a gene: 11. This CDR3 contains 16 residues. CDR3 in DNA: TGTGCCAGCAGTCTCCCCGGGACAGGGGGTAGGAACGAGCAGTACTTC. Translating it yields CASSLPGTGGRNEQYF.

This clone has a handful of counts. The chain employs TRBV21-1 and TRBJ2-4; TRBD2 is the table's D call and was not checked against the DNA. TRBV21-1 is given as a pseudogene. The CDR3 is 19 amino acids. The CDR3 region is CASSKDRNWTTNDRNIQYF. As DNA, the CDR3 is TGTGCCAGCAGCAAAGATCGGAATTGGACTACCAATGATCGTAACATTCAGTACTTC.

V usage is TRBV4-3 and J usage is TRBJ2-7, with D possibly being TRBD1 (6 bases). Trimming took 4 bases from V and 6 from J, leaving 19 bases between them. Per the germline V gene, CDR1 is LGHNA and CDR2 is YSLEER. The CDR3 length is 15 residues. The CDR3 DNA reads as TGCGCCAGCAGCCCCGGACAGCTGAACCTGGGCGAGCAGTACTTC. Its protein product is CASSPGQLNLGEQYF.

The chain employs TRBV11-2 and TRBJ2-5; 7 bases are a match to TRBD1. With 3 bases clipped from V and 5 bases from J, the junction kept 6 bases outside the gene matches. The CDR3 runs to 14 residues. Germline CDR1 is SGHAT and CDR2 is FQNNGV. For the CDR3, the DNA is TGTGCCAGCAGCTTGATGAGGGGACAGGAGACCCAGTACTTC. Protein: CASSLMRGQETQYF.

This sequence joins TRBV29-1 and TRBJ1-4; maybe TRBD1 (6 bases). Between the trimmed V and J ends, which lost 6 bases and 2 bases, there was a span of 16 bases. Germline CDR1 reads SQVTM; CDR2 reads ANQGSEA. This CDR3 comprises 15 residues. Written as DNA, the CDR3 is TGCAGCGTGGGGGGGGGCTCTTGGACTAATGAAAAACTGTTTTTT. Translation gives CSVGGGSWTNEKLFF.

This chain links TRBV7-2 with TRBJ2-1; 12 bases align to TRBD2. There are 15 residues in the CDR3. V lost 8 bases to trimming and J lost 6 bases; unmatched junction nucleotides: 8. CDR1 and CDR2 from the germline V gene are SGHTA and FQGNSA. The CDR3 sequence: CASQILAGGLNEQFF. For the CDR3, the DNA is TGTGCCAGCCAGATACTAGCGGGGGGACTCAATGAGCAGTTCTTC.

V is TRBV6-4 and J is TRBJ2-5; D might be TRBD2 (7 bases). V was cut by 6 bases and J by 7 bases, with 18 bases left in between. Germline CDR1 is MRHNA and CDR2 is SNTAGT. This CDR3 comprises 14 residues. This CDR3 is CASRGLRGARTQYF. For the CDR3, the DNA is TGTGCCAGCAGAGGCTTACGGGGGGCGAGGACCCAGTACTTC.

This clone was counted a few times. This chain connects TRBV6-5 to TRBJ1-4; D is possibly TRBD1 (6 bases). CDR1 is MNHEY, CDR2 SVGAGI, per germline. This CDR3 is built from 15 residues. Trimming took off 4 bases at V and 6 bases at J, with 15 bases between the two ends. The CDR3 DNA follows: TGTGCCAGCAGTTTAGGGGACAAGCCCTATGAAAAACTGTTTTTT. Its protein product is CASSLGDKPYEKLFF.

This chain connects TRBV5-1 to TRBJ2-2; 7 bases are shared with TRBD1. From germline, CDR1 is SGHRS and CDR2 YFSETQ. Trimming cost V 4 bases and J 6 bases; bases outside gene matches: 9. CDR3 length: 15 residues. The CDR3 protein is CASSTGQAGPGELFF. In DNA form, the CDR3 reads TGCGCCAGCAGCACTGGACAGGCCGGCCCCGGGGAGCTGTTTTTT.

This chain connects TRBV19 to TRBJ2-4; 7 bases map to TRBD1. With V trimmed by 3 bases and J by 0 bases, 2 bases remained unmatched. CDR3 size: 15 residues. From germline, CDR1 is LNHDA and CDR2 SQIVND (reference sequence). The CDR3 protein is CASSMTGLAKNIQYF. The CDR3 region has the DNA TGTGCCAGTAGTATGACAGGGTTAGCCAAAAACATTCAGTACTTC.

The chain is built from TRBV2 and TRBJ1-5, with a weak D call TRBD1 (5 bases). CDR3 size: 13 residues. The germline V gene has CDR1 SNHLY and CDR2 FYNNEI. V was pared by 4 bases and J by 4 bases, with 8 bases between. The CDR3 sequence: CASSVGGNQPQHF. CDR3 DNA: TGTGCCAGCAGTGTGGGGGGAAATCAGCCCCAGCATTTT.